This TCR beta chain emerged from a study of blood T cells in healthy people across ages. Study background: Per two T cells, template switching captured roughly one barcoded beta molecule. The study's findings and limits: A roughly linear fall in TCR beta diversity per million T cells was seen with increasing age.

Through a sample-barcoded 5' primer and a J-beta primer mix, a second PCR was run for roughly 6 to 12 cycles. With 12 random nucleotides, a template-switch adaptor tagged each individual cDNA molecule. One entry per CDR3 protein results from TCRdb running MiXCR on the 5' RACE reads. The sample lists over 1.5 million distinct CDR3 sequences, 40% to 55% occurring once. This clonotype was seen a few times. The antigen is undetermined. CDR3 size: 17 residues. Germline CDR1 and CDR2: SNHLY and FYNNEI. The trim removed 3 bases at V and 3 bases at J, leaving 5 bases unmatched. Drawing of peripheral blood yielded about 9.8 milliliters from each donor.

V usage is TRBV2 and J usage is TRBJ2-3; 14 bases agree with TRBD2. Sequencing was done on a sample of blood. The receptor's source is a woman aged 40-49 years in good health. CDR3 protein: CASSDPGLAGDTDTQYF. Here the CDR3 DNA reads TGTGCCAGCAGTGACCCGGGACTAGCGGGGGATACAGATACGCAGTATTTT.